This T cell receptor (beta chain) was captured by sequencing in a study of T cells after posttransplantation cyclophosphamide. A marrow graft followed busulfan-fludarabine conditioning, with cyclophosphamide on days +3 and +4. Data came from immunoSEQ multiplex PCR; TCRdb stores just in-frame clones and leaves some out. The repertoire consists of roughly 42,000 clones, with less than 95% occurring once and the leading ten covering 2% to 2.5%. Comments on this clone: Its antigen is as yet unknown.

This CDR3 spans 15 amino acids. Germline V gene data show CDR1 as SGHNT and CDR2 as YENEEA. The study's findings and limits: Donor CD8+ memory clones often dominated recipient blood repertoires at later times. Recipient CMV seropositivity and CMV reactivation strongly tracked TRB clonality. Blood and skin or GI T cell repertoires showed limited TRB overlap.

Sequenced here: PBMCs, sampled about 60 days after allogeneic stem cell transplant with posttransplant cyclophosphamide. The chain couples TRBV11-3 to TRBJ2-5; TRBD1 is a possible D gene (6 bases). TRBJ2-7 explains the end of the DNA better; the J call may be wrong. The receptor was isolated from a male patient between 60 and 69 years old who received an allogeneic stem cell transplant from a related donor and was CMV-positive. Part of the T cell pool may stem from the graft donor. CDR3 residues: CASSFGTTSSYEQYF. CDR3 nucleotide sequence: TGTGCCAGCAGCTTCGGGACAACAAGCTCCTACGAGCAGTACTTC.